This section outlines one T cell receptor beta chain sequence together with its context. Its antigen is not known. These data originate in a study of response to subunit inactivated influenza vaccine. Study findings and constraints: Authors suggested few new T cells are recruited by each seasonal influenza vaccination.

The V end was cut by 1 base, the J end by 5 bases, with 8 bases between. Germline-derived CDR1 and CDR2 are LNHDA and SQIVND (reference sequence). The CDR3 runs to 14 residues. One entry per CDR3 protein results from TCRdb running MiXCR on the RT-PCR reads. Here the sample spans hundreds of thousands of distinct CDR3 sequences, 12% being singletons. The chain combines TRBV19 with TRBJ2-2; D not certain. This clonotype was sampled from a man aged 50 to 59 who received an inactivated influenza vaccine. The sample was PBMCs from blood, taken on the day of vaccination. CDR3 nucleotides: TGTGCCAGTAGTATAGTTTTTACTACCGGGGAGCTGTTTTTT. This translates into CASSIVFTTGELFF.